This T cell receptor (beta chain) was documented in a study of blood T cell repertoires in COVID-19. At the level of the study: T cells, B-cell-depleted T cells, or PBMCs provided the cDNA or gDNA that served as material.

In its sample, this clone was seen once. Self-reported history from a screening survey and questionnaire set each donor's cohort. Germline V gene data show CDR1 as SGHRS and CDR2 as YFSETQ. This CDR3 is 14 amino acids long. V lost 1 base to trimming and J lost 5 bases; unmatched junction nucleotides: 3. Method: immunoSEQ multiplex PCR; TCRdb's copy keeps in-frame clones and lacks some. The data show roughly 220,000 clones, with 90% seen just once and more than 13% held by the top ten. The chain recombines TRBV5-1 with TRBJ2-1; 7 bases line up with TRBD2. The sequence was obtained from a man aged 30 to 45 who had been exposed to COVID-19. Specimen: PBMCs or T cells enriched from blood (not recorded which). The CDR3 DNA reads TGCGCCAGCAGCTTGTACGGGGGGAACAATGAGCAGTTCTTC. It is translated as CASSLYGGNNEQFF.